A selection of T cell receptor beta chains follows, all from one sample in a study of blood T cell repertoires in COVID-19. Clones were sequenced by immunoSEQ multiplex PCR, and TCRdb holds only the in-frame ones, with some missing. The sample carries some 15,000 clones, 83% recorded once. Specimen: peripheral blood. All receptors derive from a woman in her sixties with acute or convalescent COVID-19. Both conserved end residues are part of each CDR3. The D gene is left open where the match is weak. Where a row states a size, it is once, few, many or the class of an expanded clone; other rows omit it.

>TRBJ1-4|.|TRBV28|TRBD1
CASWGQGAPNEKLFF
TGTGCCAGCTGGGGACAGGGGGCACCTAATGAAAAACTGTTTTTT
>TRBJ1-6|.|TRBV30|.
CAWRDRLTSYNSPLHF
TGTGCCTGGAGGGACAGATTAACCTCCTATAATTCACCCCTCCACTTT
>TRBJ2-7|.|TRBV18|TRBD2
CASSSFGGYEQYF
TGTGCCAGCTCAAGTTTCGGGGGGTACGAGCAGTACTTC
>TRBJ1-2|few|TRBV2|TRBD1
CASTPQGASGYTF
TGTGCCAGCACCCCCCAGGGGGCTAGCGGCTACACCTTC
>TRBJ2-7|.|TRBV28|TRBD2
CASSFLQGGDYEQYF
TGTGCCAGCAGTTTTCTGCAGGGAGGGGACTACGAGCAGTACTTC
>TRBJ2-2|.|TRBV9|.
CASSVSTNTGELFF
TGTGCCAGCAGCGTATCAACGAACACCGGGGAGCTGTTTTTT
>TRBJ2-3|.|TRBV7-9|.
CASIQPTGDTQYF
TGTGCCAGCATCCAACCCACGGGGGATACGCAGTATTTT
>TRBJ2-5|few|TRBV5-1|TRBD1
CASSGGQNQETQYF
TGCGCCAGCAGCGGGGGACAGAACCAAGAGACCCAGTACTTC
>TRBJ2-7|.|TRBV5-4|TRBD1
CASSSSGDRSYEQYF
TGTGCCAGCAGCTCGTCCGGGGACAGGTCCTACGAGCAGTACTTC
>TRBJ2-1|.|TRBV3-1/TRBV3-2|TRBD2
CASSQVLAAGGDEQFF
TGTGCCAGCAGCCAGGTTCTAGCGGCGGGGGGCGATGAGCAGTTCTTC
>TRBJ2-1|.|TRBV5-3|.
CARSSSAGTPPYNEQFF
TGTGCCAGAAGCTCATCCGCCGGGACTCCTCCCTACAATGAGCAGTTCTTC
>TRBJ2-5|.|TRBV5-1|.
CASSGEAQETQYF
TGCGCCAGCAGCGGGGAGGCCCAAGAGACCCAGTACTTC
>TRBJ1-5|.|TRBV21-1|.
CASSNGVGNQPQHF
TGTGCCAGCAGCAACGGGGTAGGAAATCAGCCCCAGCATTTT
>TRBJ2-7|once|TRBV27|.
CASSSLPGTQAEQYF
TGTGCCAGCAGTTCCTTACCTGGGACTCAAGCCGAGCAGTACTTC
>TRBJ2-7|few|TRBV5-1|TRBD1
CASSLGQGAEQYF
TGCGCCAGCAGCTTGGGACAGGGCGCCGAGCAGTACTTC
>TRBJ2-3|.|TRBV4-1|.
CASSQVPGTSTDTQYF
TGCGCCAGCAGCCAAGTACCGGGGACTAGCACAGATACGCAGTATTTT
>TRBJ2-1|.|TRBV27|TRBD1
CASSYGGTGAVYNEQFF
TGTGCCAGCAGTTACGGTGGGACAGGGGCCGTTTACAATGAGCAGTTCTTC
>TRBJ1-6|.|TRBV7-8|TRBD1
CASSLRVILTGQPGRSPLHF
TGTGCCAGCAGCCTAAGAGTTATACTGACGGGACAGCCAGGGCGGTCACCCCTCCACTTT
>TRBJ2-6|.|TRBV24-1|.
CATSDRGSSGANVLTF
TGTGCCACCAGTGATAGGGGAAGCTCTGGGGCCAACGTCCTGACTTTC
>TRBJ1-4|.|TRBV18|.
CASSPGFIPDMEGEKLFF
TGTGCCAGCTCACCAGGCTTTATCCCGGATATGGAGGGTGAAAAACTGTTTTTT
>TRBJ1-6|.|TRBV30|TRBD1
CASTDRGNNSPLHF
TGTGCCTCCACGGACAGGGGGAATAATTCACCCCTCCACTTT
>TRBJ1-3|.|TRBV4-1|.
CASSQDRGVSGNTIYF
TGCGCCAGCAGCCAAGATCGGGGGGTTTCAGGAAACACCATATATTTT
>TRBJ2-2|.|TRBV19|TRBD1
CASSIGGDRRRTGELFF
TGTGCCAGTAGTATCGGCGGGGACAGGAGACGGACCGGGGAGCTGTTTTTT
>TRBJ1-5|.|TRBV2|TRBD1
CASRTDRGLGPQHF
TGTGCCAGCAGGACCGACAGGGGCCTTGGGCCCCAGCATTTT
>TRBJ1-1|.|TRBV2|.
CASSDQENTEAFF
TGTGCCAGCAGTGATCAGGAGAACACTGAAGCTTTCTTT
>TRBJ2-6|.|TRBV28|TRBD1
CASSLYAGQGSGANVLTF
TGTGCCAGCAGTTTATACGCGGGACAGGGATCTGGGGCCAACGTCCTGACTTTC
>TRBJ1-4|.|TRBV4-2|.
CASSQGGTGGEKLFF
TGTGCCAGCAGCCAAGGGGGGACGGGGGGTGAAAAACTGTTTTTT
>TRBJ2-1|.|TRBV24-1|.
CATSVPTGMYNEQFF
TGTGCCACCAGTGTACCCACCGGGATGTACAATGAGCAGTTCTTC
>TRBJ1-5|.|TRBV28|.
CATHGKGGSYSNQPQHF
TGTGCCACCCACGGGAAGGGGGGGAGTTATAGCAATCAGCCCCAGCATTTT
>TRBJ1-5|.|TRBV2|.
CASGTGFSNQPQHF
TGTGCCAGCGGCACAGGGTTTAGCAATCAGCCCCAGCATTTT
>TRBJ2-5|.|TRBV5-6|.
CASSLTGGLETQYF
TGTGCCAGCAGCTTGACGGGGGGCTTGGAGACCCAGTACTTC
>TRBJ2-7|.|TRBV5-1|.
CASSLAATDVDEQYF
TGCGCCAGCAGCTTGGCGGCGACAGACGTCGACGAGCAGTACTTC
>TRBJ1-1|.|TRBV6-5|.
CASTPRWAEAFF
TGTGCCAGCACCCCTAGATGGGCTGAAGCTTTCTTT
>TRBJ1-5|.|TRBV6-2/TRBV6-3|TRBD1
CASSGDREDQPQHF
TGTGCCAGCAGTGGGGACAGGGAGGATCAGCCCCAGCATTTT
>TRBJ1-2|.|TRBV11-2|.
CASSLGGSNYGYTF
TGTGCCAGCAGCTTAGGGGGCAGTAACTATGGCTACACCTTC
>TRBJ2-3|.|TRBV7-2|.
CASTAEFSTDTQYF
TGTGCCAGCACAGCGGAGTTTAGCACAGATACGCAGTATTTT
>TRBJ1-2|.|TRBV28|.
CASSFGEAYGYTF
TGTGCCAGCAGTTTCGGAGAAGCCTATGGCTACACCTTC
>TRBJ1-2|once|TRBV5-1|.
CASSLGRALGGYTF
TGCGCCAGCAGCTTGGGGAGGGCCCTAGGGGGCTACACCTTC
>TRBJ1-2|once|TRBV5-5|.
CASSPTGTNYGYTF
TGTGCCAGCAGCCCGACGGGGACTAACTATGGCTACACCTTC
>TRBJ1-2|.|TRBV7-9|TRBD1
CASSSGQGKDSGYTF
TGTGCCAGCAGCTCTGGACAGGGGAAGGATTCTGGCTACACCTTC
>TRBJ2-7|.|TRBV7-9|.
CASSLSGTLSSYEQYF
TGTGCCAGCAGCCTGAGCGGGACATTGAGCTCCTACGAGCAGTACTTC
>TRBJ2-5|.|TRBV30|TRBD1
CAWRQGRLETQYF
TGTGCCTGGAGACAGGGGCGGTTAGAGACCCAGTACTTC
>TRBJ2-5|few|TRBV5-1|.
CASSLSSGIQETQYF
TGCGCCAGCAGCTTGAGTTCGGGGATCCAAGAGACCCAGTACTTC
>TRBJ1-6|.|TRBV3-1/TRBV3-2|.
CASSVRGNNSPLHF
TGTGCCAGCAGCGTCAGGGGAAATAATTCACCCCTCCACTTT
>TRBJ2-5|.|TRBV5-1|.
CASSSHSQETQYF
TGCGCCAGCAGTTCACACAGCCAAGAGACCCAGTACTTC
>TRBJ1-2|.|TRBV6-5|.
CAPSPQVNYGYTF
TGTGCCCCCTCCCCCCAGGTGAACTATGGCTACACCTTC
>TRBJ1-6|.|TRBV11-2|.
CASSRAGAPGSSYNSPLHF
TGTGCCAGCAGCAGAGCTGGGGCCCCCGGAAGCTCCTATAATTCACCCCTCCACTTT
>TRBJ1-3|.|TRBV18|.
CASSPVGTLSSGNTIYF
TGTGCCAGCTCACCAGTTGGGACTCTAAGCTCTGGAAACACCATATATTTT
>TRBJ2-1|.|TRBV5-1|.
CASSFFQENEQFF
TGCGCCAGCAGCTTTTTTCAGGAAAATGAGCAGTTCTTC
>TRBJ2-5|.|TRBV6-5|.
CASGETYSNQETQYF
TGTGCCAGCGGCGAGACCTACAGCAACCAAGAGACCCAGTACTTC
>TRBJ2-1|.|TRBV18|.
CASSRPEGGISYNEQFF
TGTGCCAGCTCCCGGCCCGAGGGCGGGATCTCCTACAATGAGCAGTTCTTC
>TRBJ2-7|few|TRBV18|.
CASGQGQSEQYF
TGTGCCAGCGGGCAGGGGCAGAGCGAGCAGTACTTC
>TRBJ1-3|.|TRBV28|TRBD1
CASSPDRGAGNTIYF
TGTGCCAGCAGTCCGGACAGGGGCGCTGGAAACACCATATATTTT
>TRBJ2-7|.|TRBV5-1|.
CASSLNRDKPYEQYF
TGCGCCAGCAGCTTAAACCGGGACAAGCCCTACGAGCAGTACTTC
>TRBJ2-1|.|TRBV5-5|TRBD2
CASSFGGLADSYNEQFF
TGTGCCAGCAGCTTTGGGGGACTAGCGGACTCCTACAATGAGCAGTTCTTC
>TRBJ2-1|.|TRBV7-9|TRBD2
CASSFPVTSGSNEQFF
TGTGCCAGCAGCTTTCCCGTGACTAGCGGGAGCAATGAGCAGTTCTTC
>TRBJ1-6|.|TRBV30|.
CAWSVQMNSPLHF
TGTGCCTGGAGTGTCCAGATGAATTCACCCCTCCACTTT
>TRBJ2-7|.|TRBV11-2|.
CASSLAGEGYEQYF
TGTGCCAGCAGCTTAGCGGGAGAGGGGTACGAGCAGTACTTC
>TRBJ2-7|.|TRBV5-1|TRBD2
CASRTTSGVGEQYF
TGCGCCAGCAGGACGACTAGCGGGGTGGGTGAGCAGTACTTC